This T cell receptor beta chain originates from a study of cytomegalovirus exposure and HLA in healthy donors. Study-wide context: Earlier, some 200 million T cells were analyzed, and 117 million unique TCR beta sequences were found among them.

Healthy bone marrow donors made up the donors. A multiplex PCR was run with 60 Vbeta primers and 13 Jbeta primers. Profiling relied on immunoSEQ multiplex PCR, and the TCRdb table lists in-frame clones only, not all of them. The data show about 160,000 clones, approximately 86% seen once. The CDR3 loop spans 15 amino acids. The germline gives CDR1 MNHEY, CDR2 SMNVEV (reference sequence). Sequencing used PBMCs. This clonotype was sampled from a woman in her late teens or twenties in good health and CMV-seronegative. V and J are TRBV27 and TRBJ2-5; 11 bases match TRBD2. TRBJ2-7 matches the DNA end more closely, so the J call is doubtful. DNA for the CDR3: TGTGCCAGCAGCCCTTTCCTAGCGGGGGGTGGCGAGCAGTACTTC. This gives the protein CASSPFLAGGGEQYF.